The 14 T cell receptor beta chains given below trace back to one sample, sequenced in a study of cytomegalovirus exposure and HLA in healthy donors. The study ran its PCR with 60 Vbeta and 13 Jbeta primers. Sequenced by immunoSEQ multiplex PCR; TCRdb stores in-frame clones only, minus some. The table lists 100,000 to 150,000 clones, 70% to 80% of them singletons. Sample: PBMCs. These TCRs come from a man aged 45-60 years in good health and CMV-seronegative.

V is TRBV15 and J is TRBJ1-5; 11 nucleotides agree with TRBD1. In germline, CDR1 is LNHNV, CDR2 YYDKDF (reference sequence). The J segment lost 6 bases and the V segment lost 0 bases, leaving 1 base of the junction unmatched. The CDR3 has 15 amino acids. CDR3 sequence: CATSREDRGLQPQHF. CDR3 DNA: TGTGCCACCAGCAGAGAGGACAGGGGGCTTCAGCCCCAGCATTTT.

The chain recombines TRBV13 with TRBJ1-1, with TRBD1 identical over 9 bases. Germline trimming cut 4 bases from V and 5 bases from J; bases unmatched to any gene: 11. The germline gives CDR1 PRHDT, CDR2 FYEKMQ (reference sequence). The CDR3 extends over 16 amino acids. CDR3 in DNA: TGTGCCAGCAGCTCCCCGGGACAGGGAGGGGTTACTGAAGCTTTCTTT. It encodes CASSSPGQGGVTEAFF.

This clone was counted between two and nine times. The chain joins TRBV2 to TRBJ1-4; no clear D gene. This CDR3 is 14 amino acids long. Trimming took 7 bases from V and 8 from J, leaving 17 bases between them. Germline values: CDR1 SNHLY, CDR2 FYNNEI. CDR3 nucleotide sequence: TGTGCCAGCACCCTGGTGAGCGCGAGGGAAAAACTGTTTTTT. It yields the protein CASTLVSAREKLFF.

This clone was seen a few times. The V call is TRBV6-1, the J call TRBJ2-7; 8 bases line up with TRBD2. Losses at the gene ends were 6 bases for V and 5 bases for J; bases not matched to a gene: 9. Germline V gene lookup returns CDR1 MNHNS and CDR2 SASEGT. The CDR3 extends over 14 amino acids. The CDR3 loop is CASRLRGASHEQYV. CDR3 DNA: TGTGCCAGCAGGTTGCGGGGGGCATCCCACGAGCAGTACGTC.

V and J are TRBV28 and TRBJ1-5; D possibly corresponds to TRBD1 (6 bases). Germline assignment: CDR1 MDHEN and CDR2 SYDVKM. V dropped 6 bases and J dropped 7 bases, with 19 bases sitting between them. CDR3 length: 15 amino acids. CDR3 loop: CASRPRGGEGQPQHF. CDR3 DNA sequence: TGTGCCAGCAGGCCGAGGGGGGGCGAAGGCCAGCCCCAGCATTTT.

This sequence joins TRBV25-1 and TRBJ2-7; tentative D call: TRBD2 (6 bases). This CDR3 has 12 amino acids. Trimming removed 4 bases from V and 5 bases from J, with 9 bases in between. CDR1 and CDR2 from the germline V gene are MGHDK and SYGVNS. CDR3 nucleotide sequence: TGTGCCAGCAGTGGGCGGGGCAACGAGCAGTACGTC. It yields the protein CASSGRGNEQYV.

CDR3 sequence (DNA): TGCGCCAGCAGCCCGACAGGGCCTAGAACTGAAGCTTTCTTT. Protein: CASSPTGPRTEAFF. The V gene is TRBV5-1, the J gene TRBJ1-1; 7 bases line up with TRBD1. The length of the CDR3 is 14 residues. The V segment lost 4 bases and the J segment 5 bases; nucleotides outside the gene matches: 8. The germline gives CDR1 SGHRS, CDR2 YFSETQ.

In its sample, this clone was seen once. The V call is TRBV7-8, the J call TRBJ2-1; 9 bases agree with TRBD1. The CDR3 extends over 15 amino acids. Germline V gene lookup returns CDR1 SGHVS and CDR2 FQNEAQ. J was trimmed by 9 bases and V by 5 bases; bases with no gene match: 11. CDR3 in DNA: TGTGCCAGCAGCCAACCCGGACAGGGGACAGGTGAGCAGTTCTTC. It is translated as CASSQPGQGTGEQFF.

This clone was counted a few times. V and J are TRBV5-5 and TRBJ2-7, with a possible D match to TRBD1 (6 bases). There are 15 residues in the CDR3. Germline assignment: CDR1 SGHKS and CDR2 YYEKEE (reference sequence). Trimming took 0 bases from V and 3 from J, leaving 13 bases between them. For the CDR3, the DNA is TGTGCCAGCAGCTTGGCCGGTACAGGGTACTACGAGCAGTACTTC. It codes for CASSLAGTGYYEQYF.

The chain has TRBV9 and TRBJ2-3, with 8 bases fitting TRBD2. The germline CDR1 and CDR2 sequences are SGDLS and YYNGEE. There are 15 residues in the CDR3. The V segment lost 4 bases and the J segment 3 bases; nucleotides outside the gene matches: 7. CDR3 DNA sequence: TGTGCCAGCAGCACCGAACTAGCGGCGACAGATACGCAGTATTTT. This gives the protein CASSTELAATDTQYF.

The chain is built from TRBV9 and TRBJ2-3, with 9 bases aligning to TRBD2. With 4 bases clipped from V and 6 bases from J, the junction kept 6 bases outside the gene matches. The CDR3 has 14 amino acids. The germline V gene has CDR1 SGDLS and CDR2 YYNGEE. CDR3 nucleotides: TGTGCCAGCAGCCGTAGCGGGGGCAGGGATACGCAGTATTTT. Translated, it gives CASSRSGGRDTQYF.

In the case of this clone: This sample also contains other DNA sequences that code for the same CDR3. V and J are TRBV25-1 and TRBJ2-1, with D perhaps TRBD1 (6 bases). Trimming shortened V by 1 base and J by 2 bases, and 6 bases separated the two germline ends. This CDR3 comprises 14 residues. The germline V gene encodes CDR1 MGHDK and CDR2 SYGVNS. CDR3 DNA: TGTGCCAGCAGTGAATGGACAGCCTACAATGAGCAGTTCTTC. Translated, it gives CASSEWTAYNEQFF.

J is TRBJ2-7 and V is TRBV6-1; 10 bases are shared with TRBD2. Per germline, CDR1 MNHNS and CDR2 SASEGT. The CDR3 contains 17 residues. Losses at the gene ends were 2 bases for V and 7 bases for J; bases not matched to a gene: 14. CDR3 protein: CASSESWLAGAKREQYV. In DNA form, the CDR3 reads TGTGCCAGCAGTGAAAGTTGGCTAGCGGGGGCCAAGAGGGAGCAGTACGTC.

This clone has a single count. The gene calls are TRBV6-6 and TRBJ2-7; the match to TRBD1 covers 7 bases. CDR1 MNHNY and CDR2 SVGAGI come from the germline V gene (reference sequence). The CDR3 length is 15 residues. The ends lost 2 bases at V and 3 bases at J; junction bases unmatched: 7. The CDR3 DNA reads as TGTGCCAGCAGTTACCAACAGGGGATAGGCTACGAGCAGTACTTC. As protein: CASSYQQGIGYEQYF.